Listed here are 14 T cell receptor beta chains from one sample, sequenced in a study of cytomegalovirus exposure and HLA in healthy donors listed by TCRdb under 2017. The library was made by the immunoSEQ multiplex PCR assay. For the multiplex PCR, a mixture combining 60 forward primers for TCR Vbeta segments and 13 reverse primers for TCR Jbeta segments was used. TCRdb limited this immuneACCESS table to in-frame rearrangements with V and J called. A share of clones is missing; checked studies link under half to unresolved V genes, and the rest is unexplained. This sample has 130,000 or so clones in its table, and around 90% of those were observed once. The top ten constitute roughly 0.5% of the sample. Sequencing input: PBMCs. These receptors originate from a woman in her thirties or forties in good health and CMV-seronegative.

The chain combines TRBV6-1 with TRBJ2-7, with 10 bases lining up with TRBD2. The length of the CDR3 is 15 residues. The V gene's germline CDR1 is MNHNS and CDR2 SASEGT. The V and J ends lost 5 bases and 5 bases, in that order; junction bases with no gene match: 9. The CDR3: CASSITGLAINEQYF. The CDR3 DNA is TGTGCCAGCAGTATAACGGGACTAGCGATCAACGAGCAGTACTTC.

This clone was detected only once. The chain combines TRBV28 with TRBJ2-1, with 8 nucleotides matching TRBD1. The CDR3 consists of 14 residues. With 6 bases clipped from V and 8 bases from J, the junction kept 9 bases outside the gene matches. Germline V gives CDR1 MDHEN, CDR2 SYDVKM. CDR3 region: CASSTGQVMDEQFF. The CDR3 region has the DNA TGTGCCAGCAGCACGGGACAGGTTATGGATGAGCAGTTCTTC.

CDR3: CATADRRYNTEAFF. DNA for the CDR3: TGTGCCACCGCGGACAGGCGATATAACACTGAAGCTTTCTTT. The chain links TRBV2 to TRBJ1-1; the match to TRBD1 covers 7 bases. Germline CDR1 and CDR2: SNHLY and FYNNEI. V lost 10 bases and J lost 2; bases outside the gene matches: 10. This CDR3 comprises 14 residues. The whole variable domain, filled in from reference TRBV2 and TRBJ1-1, reads EPEVTQTPSHQVTQMGQEVILRCVPISNHLYFYWYRQILGQKVEFLVSFYNNEISEKSEIFDDQFSVERPDGSNFTLKIRSTKLEDSAMYFCATADRRYNTEAFFGQGTRLTVV.

The rearrangement uses TRBV7-9 and TRBJ1-5; a possible D gene is TRBD1 (6 bases). Trimming cost V 8 bases and J 4 bases, with 12 bases left between them. Looked up from germline, CDR1 is SEHNR and CDR2 is FQNEAQ (reference sequence). The CDR3 totals 13 residues. The CDR3 region has the DNA TGTGCCAGCGGGCAGGGGTTTAATCAGCCCCAGCATTTT. This translates into CASGQGFNQPQHF.

V and J are TRBV11-3 and TRBJ2-1, with 8 positions matching TRBD2. The trim removed 4 bases at V and 3 bases at J, leaving 14 bases unmatched. Looked up from germline, CDR1 is SGHNT and CDR2 is YENEEA. The CDR3 is 18 amino acids. CDR3 DNA: TGTGCCAGCAGCTCCCTAGCGGGTGGCGGCTTAGTCTACAATGAGCAGTTCTTC. Its protein product is CASSSLAGGGLVYNEQFF.

The chain links TRBV19 to TRBJ1-5, with TRBD1 identical over 7 bases. From germline, CDR1 is LNHDA and CDR2 SQIVND (reference sequence). The CDR3 covers 16 residues. V lost 3 bases and J lost 0; bases outside the gene matches: 5. The CDR3 DNA sequence: TGTGCCAGTAGTATCCGACAGGGCTTTAGCAATCAGCCCCAGCATTTT. Its protein is CASSIRQGFSNQPQHF.

The chain joins TRBV6-5 to TRBJ1-4; maybe TRBD1 (5 bases). The CDR3 has 16 residues. Trimming removed 2 bases at V and 1 base at J, with 11 bases between. Germline CDR1 and CDR2: MNHEY and SVGAGI. The CDR3 DNA follows: TGTGCCAGCAGTTACAGGGGAAGTATAACTAATGAAAAACTGTTTTTT. Protein: CASSYRGSITNEKLFF.

This chain links TRBV18 with TRBJ2-1; 12 bases align to TRBD2. The J segment lost 5 bases and the V segment lost 5 bases, leaving 4 bases of the junction unmatched. Germline V gene sequence: CDR1 KGHSH, CDR2 LQKENI. The CDR3 runs 15 residues. CDR3 sequence (DNA): TGTGCCAGCTCATTATCTAGCGGGAGGGACAATGAGCAGTTCTTC. This encodes CASSLSSGRDNEQFF.

The chain has TRBV6-4 and TRBJ2-2; 10 bases are shared with TRBD2. V gave up 3 bases and J gave up 2 bases; unmatched junction bases: 0. The germline V gene encodes CDR1 MRHNA and CDR2 SNTAGT. The CDR3 spans 15 residues. CDR3: CASSELAGNTGELFF. For the CDR3, the DNA is TGTGCCAGCAGTGAACTAGCGGGAAACACCGGGGAGCTGTTTTTT.

The CDR3 bases are TGTGCCAGCAGCGCGACCCGACAGGGGGCAGGTTTGTCTAACTATGGCTACACCTTC. Translation: CASSATRQGAGLSNYGYTF. J is TRBJ1-2 and V is TRBV9; 10 nucleotides match TRBD1. Germline V gives CDR1 SGDLS, CDR2 YYNGEE. The CDR3 totals 19 residues. Trimming removed 3 bases from V and 0 bases from J; junction bases left unmatched: 14.

The rearrangement uses TRBV5-1 and TRBJ2-1, with 7 positions matching TRBD2. Trimming removed 4 bases from V and 6 bases from J; junction bases left unmatched: 10. Germline V lookup: CDR1 SGHRS, CDR2 YFSETQ. CDR3 length: 15 residues. Written as DNA, the CDR3 is TGCGCCAGCAGCCCGGGGTGGCGGGAGTCCAATGAGCAGTTCTTC. As protein: CASSPGWRESNEQFF.

The V call is TRBV5-1, the J call TRBJ1-2, with no clear D. The germline gives CDR1 SGHRS, CDR2 YFSETQ. The CDR3 is made up of 14 amino acids. V lost 1 base and J lost 4, with 11 bases in between. This CDR3 reads CASSLSQSAYGYTF. The CDR3 DNA sequence: TGCGCCAGCAGCTTGTCACAGTCGGCCTATGGCTACACCTTC.

This chain joins TRBV29-1 and TRBJ1-2; D gene unclear. CDR1 and CDR2 from the germline V gene are SQVTM and ANQGSEA. The CDR3 is 13 residues long. Trimming took off 8 bases at V and 4 bases at J, with 17 bases between the two ends. CDR3 bases: TGCAGCTCCGAGAACGGCAGCGGCTATGGCTACACCTTC. As protein: CSSENGSGYGYTF.

The chain joins TRBV6-6 to TRBJ2-6; 10 bases map to TRBD1. This CDR3 is built from 16 residues. Germline trimming cut 4 bases from V and 3 bases from J; bases unmatched to any gene: 3. Germline V gene sequence: CDR1 MNHNY, CDR2 SVGAGI (reference sequence). The CDR3 here is CASSWDRGYGANVLTF. As DNA, the CDR3 is TGTGCCAGCAGTTGGGACAGGGGTTATGGGGCCAACGTCCTGACTTTC.